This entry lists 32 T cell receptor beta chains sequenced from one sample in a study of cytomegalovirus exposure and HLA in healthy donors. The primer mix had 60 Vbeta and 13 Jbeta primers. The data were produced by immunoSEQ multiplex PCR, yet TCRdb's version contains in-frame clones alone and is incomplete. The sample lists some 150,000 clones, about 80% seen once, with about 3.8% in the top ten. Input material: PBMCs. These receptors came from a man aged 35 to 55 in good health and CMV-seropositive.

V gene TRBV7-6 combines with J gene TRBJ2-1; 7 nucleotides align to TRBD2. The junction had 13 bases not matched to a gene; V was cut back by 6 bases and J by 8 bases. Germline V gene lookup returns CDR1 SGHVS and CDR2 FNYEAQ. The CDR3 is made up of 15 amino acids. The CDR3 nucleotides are TGTGCCAGCAGTAAATACGGGGCGGGGGAGTATGAGCAGTTCTTC. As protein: CASSKYGAGEYEQFF.

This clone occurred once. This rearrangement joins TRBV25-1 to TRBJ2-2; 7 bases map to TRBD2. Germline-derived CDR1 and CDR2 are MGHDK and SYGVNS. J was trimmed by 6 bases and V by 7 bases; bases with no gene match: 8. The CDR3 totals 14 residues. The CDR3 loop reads CASTVGGPSGELFF. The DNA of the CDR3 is TGTGCCAGCACCGTGGGAGGGCCTTCCGGGGAGCTGTTTTTT. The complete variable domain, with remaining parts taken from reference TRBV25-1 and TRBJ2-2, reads EADIYQTPRYLVIGTGKKITLECSQTMGHDKMYWYQQDPGMELHLIHYSYGVNSTEKGDLSSESTVSRIRTEHFPLTLESARPSHTSQYLCASTVGGPSGELFFGEGSRLTVL.

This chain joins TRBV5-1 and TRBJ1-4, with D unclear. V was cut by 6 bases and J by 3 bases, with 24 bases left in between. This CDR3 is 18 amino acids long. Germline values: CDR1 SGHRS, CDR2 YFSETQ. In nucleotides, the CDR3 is TGCGCCAGCAACGGAGGCACCATCCCTGGAATCGCTAATGAAAAACTGTTTTTT. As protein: CASNGGTIPGIANEKLFF.

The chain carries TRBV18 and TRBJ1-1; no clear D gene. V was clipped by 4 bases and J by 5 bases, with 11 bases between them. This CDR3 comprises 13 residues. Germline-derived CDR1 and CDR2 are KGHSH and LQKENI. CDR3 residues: CASSRTLGTEAFF. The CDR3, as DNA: TGTGCCAGCTCACGGACTCTAGGGACTGAAGCTTTCTTT.

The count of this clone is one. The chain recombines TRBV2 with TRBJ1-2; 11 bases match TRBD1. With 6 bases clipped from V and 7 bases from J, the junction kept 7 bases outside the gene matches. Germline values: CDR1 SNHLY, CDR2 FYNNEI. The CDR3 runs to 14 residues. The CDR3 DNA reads TGTGCCAGCAGGGACAGGGGGCGTTTGGGTGGCTACACCTTC. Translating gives CASRDRGRLGGYTF. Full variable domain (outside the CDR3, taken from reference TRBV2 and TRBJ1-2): EPEVTQTPSHQVTQMGQEVILRCVPISNHLYFYWYRQILGQKVEFLVSFYNNEISEKSEIFDDQFSVERPDGSNFTLKIRSTKLEDSAMYFCASRDRGRLGGYTFGSGTRLTVV.

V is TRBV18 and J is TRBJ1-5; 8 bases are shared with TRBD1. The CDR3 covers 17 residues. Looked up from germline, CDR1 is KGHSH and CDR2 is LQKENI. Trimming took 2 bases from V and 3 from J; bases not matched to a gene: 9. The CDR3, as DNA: TGTGCCAGCTCACCAACTTCAGGACAGGGTTTCAATCAGCCCCAGCATTTT. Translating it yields CASSPTSGQGFNQPQHF. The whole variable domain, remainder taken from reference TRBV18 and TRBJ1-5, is NAGVMQNPRHLVRRRGQEARLRCSPMKGHSHVYWYRQLPEEGLKFMVYLQKENIIDESGMPKERFSAEFPKEGPSILRIQQVVRGDSAAYFCASSPTSGQGFNQPQHFGDGTRLSIL.

CDR3 nucleotide sequence: TGTGCCAGCAGCCATTACGGAGGACTAGCACCCTACAATGAGCAGTTCTTC. Translated, it gives CASSHYGGLAPYNEQFF. The rearrangement links TRBV11-2 to TRBJ2-1, with TRBD2 identical over 8 bases. CDR1 is SGHAT, CDR2 FQNNGV, per germline. Trimming cost V 5 bases and J 2 bases; bases outside gene matches: 11. The length of the CDR3 is 17 residues.

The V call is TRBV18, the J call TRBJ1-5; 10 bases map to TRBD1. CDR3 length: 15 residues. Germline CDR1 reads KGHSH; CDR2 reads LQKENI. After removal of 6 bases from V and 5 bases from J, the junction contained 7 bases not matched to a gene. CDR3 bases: TGTGCCAGCTCCCCTTCCGGGACAGGGGATCAGCCCCAGCATTTT. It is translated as CASSPSGTGDQPQHF.

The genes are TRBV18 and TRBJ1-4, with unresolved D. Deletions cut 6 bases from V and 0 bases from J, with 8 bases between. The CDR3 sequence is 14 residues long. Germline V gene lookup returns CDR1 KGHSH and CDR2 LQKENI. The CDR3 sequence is CASSLYATNEKLFF. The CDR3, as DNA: TGTGCCAGCTCCCTCTATGCAACTAATGAAAAACTGTTTTTT.

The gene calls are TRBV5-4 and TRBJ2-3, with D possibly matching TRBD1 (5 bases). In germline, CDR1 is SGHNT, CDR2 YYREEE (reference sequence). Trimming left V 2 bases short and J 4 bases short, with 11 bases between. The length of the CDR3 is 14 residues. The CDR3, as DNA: TGTGCCAGCAGCTTAGATTTAGGGGCAGATACGCAGTATTTT. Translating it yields CASSLDLGADTQYF.

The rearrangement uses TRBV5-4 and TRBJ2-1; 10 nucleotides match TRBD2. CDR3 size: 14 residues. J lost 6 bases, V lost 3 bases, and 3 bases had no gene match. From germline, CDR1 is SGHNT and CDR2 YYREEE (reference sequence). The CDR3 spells CASSSLAGANEQFF. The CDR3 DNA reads TGTGCCAGCAGCTCCCTAGCGGGGGCCAATGAGCAGTTCTTC.

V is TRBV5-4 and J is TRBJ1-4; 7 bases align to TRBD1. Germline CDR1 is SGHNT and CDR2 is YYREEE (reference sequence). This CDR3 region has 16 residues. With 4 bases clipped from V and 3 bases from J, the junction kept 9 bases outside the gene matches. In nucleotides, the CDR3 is TGTGCCAGCAGCCCCTCAGGGGGGCGGTCTAATGAAAAACTGTTTTTT. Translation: CASSPSGGRSNEKLFF.

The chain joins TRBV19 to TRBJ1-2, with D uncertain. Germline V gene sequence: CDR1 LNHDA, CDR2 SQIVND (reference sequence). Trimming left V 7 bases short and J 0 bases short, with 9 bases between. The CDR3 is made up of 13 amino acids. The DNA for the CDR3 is TGTGCCAGTACCAGCGGACCTAACTATGGCTACACCTTC. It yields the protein CASTSGPNYGYTF. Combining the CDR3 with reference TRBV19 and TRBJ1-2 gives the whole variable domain DGGITQSPKYLFRKEGQNVTLSCEQNLNHDAMYWYRQDPGQGLRLIYYSQIVNDFQKGDIAEGYSVSREKKESFPLTVTSAQKNPTAFYLCASTSGPNYGYTFGSGTRLTVV.

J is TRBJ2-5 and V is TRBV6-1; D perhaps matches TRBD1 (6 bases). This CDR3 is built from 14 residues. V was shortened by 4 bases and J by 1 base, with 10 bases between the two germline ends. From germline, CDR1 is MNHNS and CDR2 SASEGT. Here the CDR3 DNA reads TGTGCCAGCAGTGCCTCAGGGGCCCAAGAGACCCAGTACTTC. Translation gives CASSASGAQETQYF.

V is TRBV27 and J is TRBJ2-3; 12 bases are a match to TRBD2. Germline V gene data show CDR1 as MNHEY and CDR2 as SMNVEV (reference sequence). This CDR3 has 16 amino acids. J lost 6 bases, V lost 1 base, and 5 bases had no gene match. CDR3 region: CASSLFLAGGTDTQYF. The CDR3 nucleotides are TGTGCCAGCAGTTTATTTCTAGCGGGAGGGACGGATACGCAGTATTTT.

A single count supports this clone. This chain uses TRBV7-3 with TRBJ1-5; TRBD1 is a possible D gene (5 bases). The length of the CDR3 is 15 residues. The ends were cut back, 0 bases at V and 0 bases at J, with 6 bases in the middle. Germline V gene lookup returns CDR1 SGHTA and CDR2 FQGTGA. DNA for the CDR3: TGTGCCAGCAGCTTAACGGGGGGTAGCAATCAGCCCCAGCATTTT. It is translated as CASSLTGGSNQPQHF.

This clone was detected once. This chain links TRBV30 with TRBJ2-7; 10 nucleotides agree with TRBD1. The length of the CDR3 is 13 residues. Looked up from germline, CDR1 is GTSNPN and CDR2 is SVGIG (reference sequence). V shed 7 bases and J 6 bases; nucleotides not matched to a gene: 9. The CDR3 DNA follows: TGTGCCTCTACCCGGGACAGGGGCGCCGAGCAGTACTTC. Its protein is CASTRDRGAEQYF. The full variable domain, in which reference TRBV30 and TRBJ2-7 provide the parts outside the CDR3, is SQTIHQWPATLVQPVGSPLSLECTVEGTSNPNLYWYRQAAGRGLQLLFYSVGIGQISSEVPQNLSASRPQDRQFILSSKKLLLSDSGFYLCASTRDRGAEQYFGPGTRLTVT.

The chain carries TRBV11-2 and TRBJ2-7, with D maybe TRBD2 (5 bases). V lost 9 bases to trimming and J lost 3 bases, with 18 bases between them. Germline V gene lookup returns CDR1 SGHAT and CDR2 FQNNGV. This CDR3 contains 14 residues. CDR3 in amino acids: CASSNDGGHYEQYF. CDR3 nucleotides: TGTGCCAGTAGCAATGACGGAGGCCACTACGAGCAGTACTTC.

This CDR3 is CASSQEIPEGWVAKNIQYF. For the CDR3, the DNA is TGCGCCAGCAGCCAAGAGATCCCAGAGGGATGGGTAGCCAAAAACATTCAGTACTTC. The gene calls are TRBV4-3 and TRBJ2-4, with a tentative D call TRBD2 (5 bases). V lost 0 bases to trimming and J lost 0 bases, with 18 bases between them. The CDR3 spans 19 residues. CDR1 is LGHNA and CDR2 is YSLEER in the germline V gene.

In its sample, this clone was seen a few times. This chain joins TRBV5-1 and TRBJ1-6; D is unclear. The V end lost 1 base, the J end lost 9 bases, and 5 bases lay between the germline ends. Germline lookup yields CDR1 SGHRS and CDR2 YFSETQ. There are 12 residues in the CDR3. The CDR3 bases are TGCGCCAGCAGCTTGAACAGTTCACCCCTCCACTTT. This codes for CASSLNSSPLHF.

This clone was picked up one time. In nucleotides, the CDR3 is TGTGCCAGTAGCACAGGGGCGTACTCTGGAAACACCATATATTTT. This sequence encodes CASSTGAYSGNTIYF. The chain carries TRBV19 and TRBJ1-3; 7 positions agree with TRBD1. V lost 6 bases and J lost 0; bases outside the gene matches: 5. Looked up from germline, CDR1 is LNHDA and CDR2 is SQIVND (reference sequence). This CDR3 comprises 15 residues.

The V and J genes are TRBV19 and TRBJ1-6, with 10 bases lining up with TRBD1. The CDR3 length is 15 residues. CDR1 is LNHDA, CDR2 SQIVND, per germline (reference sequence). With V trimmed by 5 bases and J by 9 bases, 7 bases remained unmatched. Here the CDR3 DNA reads TGTGCCAGTAGTCCCTGGGGGACAGGGGTTTCACCCCTCCACTTT. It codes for CASSPWGTGVSPLHF.

The CDR3: CASSVNHRSANYGYTF. The CDR3 DNA follows: TGTGCCAGCAGCGTCAACCACCGATCCGCGAACTATGGCTACACCTTC. This sequence joins TRBV9 and TRBJ1-2; no firm D call. Germline V CDR1 and CDR2: SGDLS, YYNGEE. Trimming removed 2 bases at V and 2 bases at J, with 16 bases between. This CDR3 spans 16 amino acids.

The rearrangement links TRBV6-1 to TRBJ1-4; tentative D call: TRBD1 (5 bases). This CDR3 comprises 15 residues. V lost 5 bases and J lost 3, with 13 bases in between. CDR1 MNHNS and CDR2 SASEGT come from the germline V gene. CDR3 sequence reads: CASSFRGFANEKLFF. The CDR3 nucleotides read TGTGCCAGCAGTTTTCGGGGGTTTGCTAATGAAAAACTGTTTTTT.

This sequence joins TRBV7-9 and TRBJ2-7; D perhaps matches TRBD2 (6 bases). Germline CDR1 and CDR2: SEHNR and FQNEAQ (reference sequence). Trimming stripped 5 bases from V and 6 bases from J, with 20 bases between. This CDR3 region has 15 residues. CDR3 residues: CASSPWEAALGEQYF. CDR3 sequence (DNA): TGTGCCAGCAGCCCGTGGGAGGCCGCCCTGGGCGAGCAGTACTTC.

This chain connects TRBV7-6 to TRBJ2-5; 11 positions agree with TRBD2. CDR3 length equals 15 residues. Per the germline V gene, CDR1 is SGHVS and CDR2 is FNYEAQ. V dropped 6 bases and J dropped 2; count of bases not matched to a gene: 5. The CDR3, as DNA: TGTGCCAGCAGGTTTAGCGGGGGGGCTCAAGAGACCCAGTACTTC. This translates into CASRFSGGAQETQYF.

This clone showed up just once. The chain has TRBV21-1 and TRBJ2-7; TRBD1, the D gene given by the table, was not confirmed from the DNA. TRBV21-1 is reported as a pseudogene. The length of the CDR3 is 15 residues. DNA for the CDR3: TGTGCCAGCAGCAAAGGGGAACAGGCCCCCTACGAGCAGTACTTC. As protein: CASSKGEQAPYEQYF.

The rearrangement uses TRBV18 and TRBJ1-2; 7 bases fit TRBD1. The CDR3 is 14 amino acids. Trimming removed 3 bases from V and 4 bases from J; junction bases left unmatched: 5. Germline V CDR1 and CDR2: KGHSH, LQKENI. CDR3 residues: CASSPRTGRYGYTF. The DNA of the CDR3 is TGTGCCAGCTCACCTCGGACAGGTCGCTATGGCTACACCTTC.

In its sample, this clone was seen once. CDR3 bases: TGTGCCAGCAGCTTCCGGTTCGGAAGTTCGAGGAGGGGCTCAGATACGCAGTATTTT. Its translation: CASSFRFGSSRRGSDTQYF. The gene calls are TRBV5-4 and TRBJ2-3; TRBD2 is a possible D gene (6 bases). V was shortened by 2 bases and J by 4 bases, with 26 bases between the two germline ends. Germline CDR1 reads SGHNT; CDR2 reads YYREEE (reference sequence). CDR3 length equals 19 residues.

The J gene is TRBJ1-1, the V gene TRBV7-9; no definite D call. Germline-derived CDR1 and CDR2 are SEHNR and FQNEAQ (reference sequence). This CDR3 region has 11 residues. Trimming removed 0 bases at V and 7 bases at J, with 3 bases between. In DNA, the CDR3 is TGTGCCAGCAGCTTAGCGAGTGAAGCTTTCTTT. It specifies CASSLASEAFF.

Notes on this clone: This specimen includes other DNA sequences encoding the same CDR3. CDR3 coding DNA: TGTGCCAGCTCACCAGGGACAGGGTCCTACGAGCAGTACTTC. This translates into CASSPGTGSYEQYF. The genes are TRBV18 and TRBJ2-7; TRBD1 agrees at 9 bases. The CDR3 loop spans 14 amino acids. The germline CDR1 and CDR2 sequences are KGHSH and LQKENI. V shed 2 bases and J 1 base; nucleotides not matched to a gene: 0.

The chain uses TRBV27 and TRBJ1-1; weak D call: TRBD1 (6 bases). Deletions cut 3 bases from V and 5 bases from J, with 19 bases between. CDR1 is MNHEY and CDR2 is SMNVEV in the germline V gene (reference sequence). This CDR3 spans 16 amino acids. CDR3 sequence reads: CASSFAAGVVRTEAFF. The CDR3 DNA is TGTGCCAGCAGTTTCGCAGCAGGGGTAGTGAGAACTGAAGCTTTCTTT.